This TCR beta chain was sequenced during a study of blood T cell repertoires in COVID-19. Study as a whole: Samples of COVID-19 (acute and convalescent) were obtained from the United States, Italy and Spain. Sources were T cells, B-cell-depleted T cells, or PBMCs; the material itself was cDNA or gDNA.

Germline CDR1 reads SGHVS; CDR2 reads FQNEAQ. V trimming: 7 bases; J trimming: 7 bases; junction bases outside the gene matches: 20. This CDR3 is built from 17 residues. Original processing methods: For nucleated cells, counts were estimated from reference gene primer amplification. The data were produced by immunoSEQ multiplex PCR, yet TCRdb's version contains in-frame clones alone and is incomplete. The D gene and trimming were derived from the DNA, and the V and J assignments and clone size from that table. In the table there are more than 250,000 clones, around 89% of which are singletons. The specimen sequenced was peripheral blood. This TCR derives from a man aged 18 to 30 who had recovered from COVID-19. V usage is TRBV7-8 and J usage is TRBJ1-2; 8 bases are shared with TRBD1. This chain's CDR3 is CASTLVRTGISGSGYTF. DNA of the CDR3: TGTGCCAGCACCCTGGTTAGGACAGGGATTTCAGGAAGTGGCTACACCTTC.